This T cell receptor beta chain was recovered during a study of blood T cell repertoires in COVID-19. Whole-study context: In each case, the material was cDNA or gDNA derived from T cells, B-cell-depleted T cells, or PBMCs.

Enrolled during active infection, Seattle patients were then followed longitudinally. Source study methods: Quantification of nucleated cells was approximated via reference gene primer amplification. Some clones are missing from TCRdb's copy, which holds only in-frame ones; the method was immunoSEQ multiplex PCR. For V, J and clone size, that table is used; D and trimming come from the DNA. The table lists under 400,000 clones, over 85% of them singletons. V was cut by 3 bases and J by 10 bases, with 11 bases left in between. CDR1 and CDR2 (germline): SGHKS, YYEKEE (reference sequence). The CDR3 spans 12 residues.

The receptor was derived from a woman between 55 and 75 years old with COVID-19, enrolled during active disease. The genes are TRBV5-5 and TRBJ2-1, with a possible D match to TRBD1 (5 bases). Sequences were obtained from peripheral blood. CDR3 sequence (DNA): TGTGCCAGCAGCTCTCGGACAAACGAGCAGTTCTTC. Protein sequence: CASSSRTNEQFF. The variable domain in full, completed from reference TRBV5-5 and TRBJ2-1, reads DAGVTQSPTHLIKTRGQQVTLRCSPISGHKSVSWYQQVLGQGPQFIFQYYEKEERGRGNFPDRFSARQFPNYSSELNVNALLLGDSALYLCASSSRTNEQFFGPGTRLTVL.